A selection of T cell receptor beta chains follows, all from one sample in a study of blood T cell repertoires in COVID-19. The repertoire was sequenced with immunoSEQ multiplex PCR; TCRdb's copy has only in-frame clones and lacks some. The table has 78,000 or so clones, almost 85% seen once. Sequenced material: peripheral blood. These receptors were taken from a man older than 75 with acute or convalescent COVID-19. Both conserved end residues are part of each CDR3. A D gene is named only where the DNA matches it firmly. Size is stated for part of the rows, as once, few or many counts, or as a class when the clone is expanded.

clone_size: .; v_call: TRBV27; d_call: .; j_call: TRBJ1-2; cdr3_aa: CASSLRGQTYGYTF; cdr3_nt: TGTGCCAGCAGTTTACGAGGACAGACCTATGGCTACACCTTC
clone_size: .; v_call: TRBV18; d_call: TRBD1; j_call: TRBJ1-4; cdr3_aa: CASSPLPRDRNEKLFF; cdr3_nt: TGTGCCAGCTCACCATTACCCCGGGACAGGAATGAAAAACTGTTTTTT
clone_size: .; v_call: TRBV7-8; d_call: TRBD1; j_call: TRBJ1-6; cdr3_aa: CASSSRQGAYNSPLHF; cdr3_nt: TGTGCCAGCAGCTCGAGACAGGGTGCCTATAATTCACCCCTCCACTTT
clone_size: .; v_call: TRBV4-1; d_call: .; j_call: TRBJ1-1; cdr3_aa: CASSQDQVEAFF; cdr3_nt: TGCGCCAGCAGCCAAGATCAGGTTGAAGCTTTCTTT
clone_size: .; v_call: TRBV6-5; d_call: TRBD1; j_call: TRBJ1-4; cdr3_aa: CASSSTGAINEKLFF; cdr3_nt: TGTGCCAGCAGCTCGACAGGGGCAATTAATGAAAAACTGTTTTTT
clone_size: few; v_call: TRBV7-3; d_call: .; j_call: TRBJ2-1; cdr3_aa: CASSLTGNNEQFF; cdr3_nt: TGTGCCAGCAGCCTCACCGGTAACAATGAGCAGTTCTTC
clone_size: few; v_call: TRBV15; d_call: .; j_call: TRBJ1-3; cdr3_aa: CATSSDTGNTIYF; cdr3_nt: TGTGCCACCAGCTCGGACACGGGAAACACCATATATTTT
clone_size: .; v_call: TRBV30; d_call: TRBD1; j_call: TRBJ2-7; cdr3_aa: CAWSIRTGMYEQYF; cdr3_nt: TGTGCCTGGAGTATTAGGACAGGGATGTACGAGCAGTACTTC
clone_size: .; v_call: TRBV6-5; d_call: TRBD1; j_call: TRBJ1-2; cdr3_aa: CASSSGTGGWYGYTF; cdr3_nt: TGTGCCAGCAGCTCCGGGACAGGGGGTTGGTATGGCTACACCTTC
clone_size: .; v_call: TRBV6-5; d_call: .; j_call: TRBJ1-2; cdr3_aa: CASTLTTGYVYGYTF; cdr3_nt: TGTGCCAGCACTTTAACGACAGGATACGTCTATGGCTACACCTTC
clone_size: .; v_call: TRBV5-1; d_call: .; j_call: TRBJ1-6; cdr3_aa: CASSFEGGGGGSPLHF; cdr3_nt: TGCGCCAGCAGCTTTGAGGGTGGCGGTGGTGGGTCACCCCTCCACTTT
clone_size: .; v_call: TRBV13; d_call: TRBD1; j_call: TRBJ2-2; cdr3_aa: CASSPRRQGNTGELFF; cdr3_nt: TGTGCCAGCAGCCCCCGCCGACAGGGAAACACCGGGGAGCTGTTTTTT
clone_size: few; v_call: TRBV19; d_call: TRBD1; j_call: TRBJ1-5; cdr3_aa: CASRRDRDGNQPQHF; cdr3_nt: TGTGCCAGTAGAAGGGACAGGGATGGCAATCAGCCCCAGCATTTT
clone_size: .; v_call: TRBV12-3/TRBV12-4; d_call: .; j_call: TRBJ2-5; cdr3_aa: CASSSQGEETQYF; cdr3_nt: TGTGCCAGCAGTTCACAGGGAGAAGAGACCCAGTACTTC
clone_size: .; v_call: TRBV7-8; d_call: TRBD2; j_call: TRBJ2-5; cdr3_aa: CASSPGLAGETQYF; cdr3_nt: TGTGCCAGCAGCCCAGGACTAGCGGGGGAGACCCAGTACTTC
clone_size: .; v_call: TRBV27; d_call: .; j_call: TRBJ1-5; cdr3_aa: CASSLGGIRSNQPQHF; cdr3_nt: TGTGCCAGCAGTTTAGGGGGCATTCGGAGCAATCAGCCCCAGCATTTT
clone_size: once; v_call: TRBV12-3/TRBV12-4; d_call: .; j_call: TRBJ1-1; cdr3_aa: CASSLGGLNEAFF; cdr3_nt: TGTGCCAGCAGTTTAGGGGGGCTCAATGAAGCTTTCTTT
clone_size: .; v_call: TRBV5-1; d_call: .; j_call: TRBJ1-3; cdr3_aa: CASSVLGGTGNTIYF; cdr3_nt: TGCGCCAGCAGCGTCCTGGGGGGGACTGGAAACACCATATATTTT
clone_size: .; v_call: TRBV5-1; d_call: .; j_call: TRBJ1-2; cdr3_aa: CASSPNSADYGYTF; cdr3_nt: TGCGCCAGCAGCCCGAACTCAGCGGACTATGGCTACACCTTC
clone_size: few; v_call: TRBV7-9; d_call: TRBD2; j_call: TRBJ2-2; cdr3_aa: CASSLGEGNTGELFF; cdr3_nt: TGTGCCAGCAGCTTAGGGGAGGGCAACACCGGGGAGCTGTTTTTT
clone_size: once; v_call: TRBV5-6; d_call: TRBD1; j_call: TRBJ1-4; cdr3_aa: CASSLGQGEEKLFF; cdr3_nt: TGTGCCAGCAGCTTGGGACAGGGGGAGGAAAAACTGTTTTTT
clone_size: .; v_call: TRBV19; d_call: .; j_call: TRBJ2-3; cdr3_aa: CASSMVPSAGTDTQYF; cdr3_nt: TGTGCCAGTAGTATGGTCCCCAGCGCGGGCACAGATACGCAGTATTTT
clone_size: .; v_call: TRBV6-5; d_call: .; j_call: TRBJ1-2; cdr3_aa: CASSYSTMGQGYGYTF; cdr3_nt: TGTGCCAGCAGTTACTCGACGATGGGGCAGGGGTATGGCTACACCTTC
clone_size: .; v_call: TRBV19; d_call: TRBD2; j_call: TRBJ2-5; cdr3_aa: CASSITSVETQYF; cdr3_nt: TGTGCCAGTAGTATCACTAGCGTTGAGACCCAGTACTTC
clone_size: .; v_call: TRBV18; d_call: .; j_call: TRBJ1-6; cdr3_aa: CASSPQGDNSPLHF; cdr3_nt: TGTGCCAGCTCACCACAGGGGGATAATTCACCCCTCCACTTT
clone_size: .; v_call: TRBV10-2; d_call: TRBD2; j_call: TRBJ2-3; cdr3_aa: CASSVGLAGSTDTQYF; cdr3_nt: TGCGCCAGCAGTGTAGGGCTAGCGGGGAGCACAGATACGCAGTATTTT
clone_size: .; v_call: TRBV7-8; d_call: TRBD1; j_call: TRBJ1-6; cdr3_aa: CASSLADRGGSPLHF; cdr3_nt: TGTGCCAGCAGCTTAGCTGACAGGGGGGGATCACCCCTCCACTTT
clone_size: .; v_call: TRBV6-5; d_call: .; j_call: TRBJ1-3; cdr3_aa: CASSYQTDAGNTIYF; cdr3_nt: TGTGCCAGCAGTTACCAGACAGACGCGGGAAACACCATATATTTT
clone_size: .; v_call: TRBV7-8; d_call: .; j_call: TRBJ2-7; cdr3_aa: CASSLSGQGSGYEQYF; cdr3_nt: TGTGCCAGCAGCTTAAGTGGGCAGGGGTCTGGTTACGAGCAGTACTTC
clone_size: .; v_call: TRBV11-2; d_call: TRBD1; j_call: TRBJ1-5; cdr3_aa: CASSPLGQGSNQPQHF; cdr3_nt: TGTGCCAGCAGTCCTTTGGGACAGGGGAGCAATCAGCCCCAGCATTTT
clone_size: .; v_call: TRBV11-2; d_call: TRBD2; j_call: TRBJ2-2; cdr3_aa: CASSSSGGGSTGELFF; cdr3_nt: TGTGCCAGCAGCTCTAGCGGGGGGGGCAGCACCGGGGAGCTGTTTTTT
clone_size: .; v_call: TRBV30; d_call: .; j_call: TRBJ1-5; cdr3_aa: CASGPGGSIQPQHF; cdr3_nt: TGTGCCTCGGGTCCGGGTGGGAGTATCCAGCCCCAGCATTTT
clone_size: .; v_call: TRBV6-2/TRBV6-3; d_call: TRBD1; j_call: TRBJ2-7; cdr3_aa: CASSWWTGSSYEQYF; cdr3_nt: TGTGCCAGCAGTTGGTGGACAGGGAGCTCCTACGAGCAGTACTTC
clone_size: .; v_call: TRBV18; d_call: .; j_call: TRBJ2-3; cdr3_aa: CASSPTFQGTDTQYF; cdr3_nt: TGTGCCAGCTCACCAACGTTCCAGGGGACAGATACGCAGTATTTT
clone_size: .; v_call: TRBV6-1; d_call: TRBD1; j_call: TRBJ1-2; cdr3_aa: CASSEDRDNYGYTF; cdr3_nt: TGTGCCAGCAGTGAGGACAGGGATAACTATGGCTACACCTTC
clone_size: .; v_call: TRBV30; d_call: .; j_call: TRBJ1-4; cdr3_aa: CAWSVIVEKLFF; cdr3_nt: TGTGCCTGGAGTGTAATAGTTGAAAAACTGTTTTTT
clone_size: .; v_call: TRBV19; d_call: .; j_call: TRBJ1-3; cdr3_aa: CASSPGTLGNTIYF; cdr3_nt: TGTGCCAGTAGTCCCGGGACACTAGGAAACACCATATATTTT
clone_size: .; v_call: TRBV15; d_call: .; j_call: TRBJ2-3; cdr3_aa: CATSRVKETQYF; cdr3_nt: TGTGCCACCAGCAGAGTCAAGGAGACGCAGTATTTT
clone_size: .; v_call: TRBV2; d_call: .; j_call: TRBJ1-1; cdr3_aa: CASSVREDTEAFF; cdr3_nt: TGTGCCAGCAGTGTAAGGGAGGACACTGAAGCTTTCTTT
clone_size: .; v_call: TRBV3-1/TRBV3-2; d_call: .; j_call: TRBJ2-7; cdr3_aa: CASSQISYEQYF; cdr3_nt: TGTGCCAGCAGCCAAATCTCGTACGAGCAGTACTTC